These T cell receptor beta chains were read from a single sample in a study of immune heterogeneity within non-small cell lung tumors. One entry per CDR3 protein, called by TCRdb with MiXCR from the multiplex PCR reads. The data contain 15,000 or so distinct CDR3 sequences, around 30% of them singletons. Sequencing was carried out using lung tumor tissue. These receptors all come from a woman between 50 and 59 years old with non-small cell lung cancer. CDR3s include the opening cysteine and the closing phenylalanine or tryptophan. The order of the fields is J gene, D gene, V gene, CDR3 protein. The D gene is left open where the match is weak.

j_call: TRBJ2-5; d_call: TRBD2; v_call: TRBV19; cdr3_aa: CASSPRTSGGSPTRETQYF
j_call: TRBJ2-5; d_call: .; v_call: TRBV7-6; cdr3_aa: CASSLGAVQETQYF
j_call: TRBJ2-1; d_call: TRBD2; v_call: TRBV6-1; cdr3_aa: CASTGTSGYNEQFF
j_call: TRBJ2-2; d_call: .; v_call: TRBV19; cdr3_aa: CASSIDILRELFF
j_call: TRBJ1-5; d_call: .; v_call: TRBV5-1; cdr3_aa: CASSLGGGSGNQPQHF
j_call: TRBJ2-7; d_call: .; v_call: TRBV28; cdr3_aa: CASSLYLGGRSSYEQYF
j_call: TRBJ2-7; d_call: .; v_call: TRBV10-3; cdr3_aa: CASSETLQGIDEQYF
j_call: TRBJ1-1; d_call: TRBD1; v_call: TRBV10-2; cdr3_aa: CASHDWGQGVAEAFF
j_call: TRBJ2-3; d_call: TRBD1; v_call: TRBV7-7; cdr3_aa: CASSPDRVTDTQYF
j_call: TRBJ1-4; d_call: .; v_call: TRBV19; cdr3_aa: CASRDHKALNEKLFF
j_call: TRBJ2-1; d_call: TRBD2; v_call: TRBV30; cdr3_aa: CAWSVLGLAVGEQFF
j_call: TRBJ1-1; d_call: .; v_call: TRBV28; cdr3_aa: CAINLGGVGTEAFF
j_call: TRBJ1-4; d_call: .; v_call: TRBV7-2; cdr3_aa: CASIPGVRATNEKLFF
j_call: TRBJ2-1; d_call: TRBD2; v_call: TRBV9; cdr3_aa: CASSVLGTSRLAAYNEQFF
j_call: TRBJ2-1; d_call: .; v_call: TRBV7-6; cdr3_aa: CASSLGGHNEQFF
j_call: TRBJ2-5; d_call: TRBD2; v_call: TRBV6-1; cdr3_aa: CASSLSGGKETQYF
j_call: TRBJ1-1; d_call: .; v_call: TRBV18; cdr3_aa: CASSPPLTLNTEAFF
j_call: TRBJ2-4; d_call: TRBD1; v_call: TRBV7-8; cdr3_aa: CASSLGLVGDRGLAKNIQYF
j_call: TRBJ2-1; d_call: TRBD1; v_call: TRBV18; cdr3_aa: CASSPQTGTGHNEQFF
j_call: TRBJ1-5; d_call: TRBD1; v_call: TRBV28; cdr3_aa: CASSSPDRGPRNQPQHF
j_call: TRBJ2-7; d_call: TRBD2; v_call: TRBV5-6; cdr3_aa: CASSKGTKTYEQYF